The 2 T cell receptor beta chains below come from one sample, sequenced in a study of blood T cell repertoires in COVID-19. Sequencing used immunoSEQ multiplex PCR; TCRdb keeps in-frame clones, though not all of them. The sample yields 80,000 to 95,000 clones, 75% to 90% seen once. Specimen: peripheral blood. Receptors originate from a man aged 50 to 60 with active or convalescent COVID-19.

The rearrangement links TRBV18 to TRBJ2-5, with D possibly matching TRBD1 (5 bases). The length of the CDR3 is 15 residues. V was trimmed by 4 bases and J by 4 bases, leaving 16 bases between them. Germline loops: CDR1 KGHSH, CDR2 LQKENI. The CDR3: CASSLTGAPGETQYF. The DNA for the CDR3 is TGTGCCAGCTCACTTACAGGTGCCCCCGGAGAGACCCAGTACTTC.

V is TRBV3-1 (or the pseudogene TRBV3-2) and J is TRBJ2-5; no clear D. The CDR3 is 12 residues long. CDR1 and CDR2 (germline): LGHDT, YNNKEL (reference sequence). Trimming stripped 1 base from V and 5 bases from J, with 5 bases between. CDR3 sequence: CASSQGRETQYF. CDR3 in DNA: TGTGCCAGCAGCCAAGGTCGGGAGACCCAGTACTTC.